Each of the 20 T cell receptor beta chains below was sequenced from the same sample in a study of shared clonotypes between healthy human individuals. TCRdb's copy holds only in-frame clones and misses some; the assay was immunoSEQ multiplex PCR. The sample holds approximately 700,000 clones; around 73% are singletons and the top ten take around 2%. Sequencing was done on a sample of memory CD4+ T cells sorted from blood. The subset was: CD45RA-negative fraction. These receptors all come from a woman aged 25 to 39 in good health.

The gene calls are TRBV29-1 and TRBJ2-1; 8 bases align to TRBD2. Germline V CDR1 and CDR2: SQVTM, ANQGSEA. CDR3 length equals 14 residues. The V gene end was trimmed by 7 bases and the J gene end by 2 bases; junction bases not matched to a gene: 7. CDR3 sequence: CSAGLAGTYNEQFF. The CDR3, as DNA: TGCAGCGCCGGACTAGCCGGCACCTACAATGAGCAGTTCTTC.

CDR3 DNA sequence: TGCAGCGTTTGTACCGGGACTAGCGGCTACGAGCAGTACTTC. It encodes CSVCTGTSGYEQYF. The chain joins TRBV29-1 to TRBJ2-7, with 11 bases matching TRBD2. CDR3 length: 14 amino acids. Germline CDR1 SQVTM, CDR2 ANQGSEA. The V and J ends lost 5 bases and 3 bases, in that order; junction bases with no gene match: 6.

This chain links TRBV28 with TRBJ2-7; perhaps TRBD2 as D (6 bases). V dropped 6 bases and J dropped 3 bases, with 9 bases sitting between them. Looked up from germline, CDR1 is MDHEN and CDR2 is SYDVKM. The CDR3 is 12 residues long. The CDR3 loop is CASSGSIYEQYF. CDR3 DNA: TGTGCCAGCAGCGGGAGTATCTACGAGCAGTACTTC.

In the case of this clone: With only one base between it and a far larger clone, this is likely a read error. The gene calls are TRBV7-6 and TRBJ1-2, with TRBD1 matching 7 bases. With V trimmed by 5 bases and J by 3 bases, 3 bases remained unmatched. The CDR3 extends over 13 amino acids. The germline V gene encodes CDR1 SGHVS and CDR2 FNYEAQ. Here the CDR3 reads CASSPGQDYGYTF. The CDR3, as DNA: TGTGCCAGCAGCCCCGGACAGGACTATGGCTACACCTTC.

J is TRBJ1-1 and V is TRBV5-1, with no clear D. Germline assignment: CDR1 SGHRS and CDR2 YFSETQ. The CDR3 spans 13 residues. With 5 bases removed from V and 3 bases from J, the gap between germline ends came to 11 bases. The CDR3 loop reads CASRLADDTEAFF. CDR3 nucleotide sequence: TGCGCCAGCAGGCTAGCAGATGACACTGAAGCTTTCTTT.

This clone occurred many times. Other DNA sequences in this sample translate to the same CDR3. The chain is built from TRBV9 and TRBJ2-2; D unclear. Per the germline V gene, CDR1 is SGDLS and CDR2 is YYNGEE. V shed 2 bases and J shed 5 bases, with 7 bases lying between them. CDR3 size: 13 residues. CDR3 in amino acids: CASSVQGTGELFF. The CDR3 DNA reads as TGTGCCAGCAGCGTGCAAGGGACCGGGGAGCTGTTTTTT.

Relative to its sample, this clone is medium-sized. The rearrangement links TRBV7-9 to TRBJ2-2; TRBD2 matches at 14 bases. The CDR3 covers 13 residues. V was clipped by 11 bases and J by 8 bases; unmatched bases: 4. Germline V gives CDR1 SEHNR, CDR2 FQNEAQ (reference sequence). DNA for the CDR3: TGTGCCCCGGGACTAGCGGGAGAGGGGGAGCTGTTTTTT. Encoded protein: CAPGLAGEGELFF.

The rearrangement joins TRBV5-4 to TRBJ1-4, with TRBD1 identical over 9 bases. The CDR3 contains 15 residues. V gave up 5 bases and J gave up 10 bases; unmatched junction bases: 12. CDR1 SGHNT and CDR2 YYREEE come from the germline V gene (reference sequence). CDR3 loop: CASSPTGGQGGKLFF. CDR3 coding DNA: TGTGCCAGCAGTCCTACAGGGGGCCAAGGGGGAAAACTGTTTTTT.

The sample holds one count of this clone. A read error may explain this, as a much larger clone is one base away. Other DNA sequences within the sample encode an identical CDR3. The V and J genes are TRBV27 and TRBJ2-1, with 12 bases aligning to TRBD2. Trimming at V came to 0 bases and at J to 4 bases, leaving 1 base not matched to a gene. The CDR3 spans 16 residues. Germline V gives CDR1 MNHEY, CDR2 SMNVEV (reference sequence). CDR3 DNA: TGTGCCAGCAGTTTATCCGGGACTAGCGGGTACAATGAGCAGTTCTTC. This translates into CASSLSGTSGYNEQFF.

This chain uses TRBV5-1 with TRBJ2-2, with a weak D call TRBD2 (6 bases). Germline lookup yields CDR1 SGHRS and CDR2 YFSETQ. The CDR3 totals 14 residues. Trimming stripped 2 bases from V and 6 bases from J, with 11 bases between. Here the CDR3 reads CASSFGGVAGELFF. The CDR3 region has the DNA TGCGCCAGCAGCTTTGGCGGGGTGGCCGGGGAGCTGTTTTTT.

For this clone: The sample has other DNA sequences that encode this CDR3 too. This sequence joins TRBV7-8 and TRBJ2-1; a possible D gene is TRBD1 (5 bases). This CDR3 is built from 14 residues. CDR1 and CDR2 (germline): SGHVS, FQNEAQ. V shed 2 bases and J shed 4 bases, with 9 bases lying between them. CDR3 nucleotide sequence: TGTGCCAGCAGCTTAAGAGACAGTTACAATGAGCAGTTCTTC. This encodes CASSLRDSYNEQFF.

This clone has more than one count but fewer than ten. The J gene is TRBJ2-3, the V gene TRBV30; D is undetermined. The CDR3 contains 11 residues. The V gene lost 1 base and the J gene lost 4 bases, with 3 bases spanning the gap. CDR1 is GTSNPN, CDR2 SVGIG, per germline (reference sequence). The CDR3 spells CAWSGADTQYF. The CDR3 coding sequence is TGTGCCTGGAGTGGCGCAGATACGCAGTATTTT.

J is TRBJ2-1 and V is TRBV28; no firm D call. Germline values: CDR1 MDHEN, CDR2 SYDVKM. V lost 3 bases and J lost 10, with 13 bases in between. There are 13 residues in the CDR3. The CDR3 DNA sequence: TGTGCCAGCAGTTTCTCCTCCCCACCAGAGCAGTTCTTC. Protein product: CASSFSSPPEQFF.

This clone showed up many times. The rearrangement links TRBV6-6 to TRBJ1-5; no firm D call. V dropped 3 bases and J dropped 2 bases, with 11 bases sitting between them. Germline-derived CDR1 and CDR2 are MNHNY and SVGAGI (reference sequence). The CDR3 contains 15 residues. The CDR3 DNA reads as TGTGCCAGCAGTTATCGCGCTTCCGGCAATCAGCCCCAGCATTTT. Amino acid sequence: CASSYRASGNQPQHF.

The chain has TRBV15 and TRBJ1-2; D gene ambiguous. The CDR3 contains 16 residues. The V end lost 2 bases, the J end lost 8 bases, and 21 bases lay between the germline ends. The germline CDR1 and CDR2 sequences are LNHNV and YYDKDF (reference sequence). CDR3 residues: CATSRSPGAAARGYTF. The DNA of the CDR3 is TGTGCCACCAGCAGATCGCCTGGAGCGGCTGCTAGGGGCTACACCTTC.

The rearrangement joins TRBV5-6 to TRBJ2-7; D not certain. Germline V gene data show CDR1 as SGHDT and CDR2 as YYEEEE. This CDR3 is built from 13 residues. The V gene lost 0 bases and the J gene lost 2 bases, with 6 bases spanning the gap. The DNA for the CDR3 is TGTGCCAGCAGCTTGGGGGCCGCCTACGAGCAGTACTTC. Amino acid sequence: CASSLGAAYEQYF. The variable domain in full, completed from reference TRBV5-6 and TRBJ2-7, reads DAGVTQSPTHLIKTRGQQVTLRCSPKSGHDTVSWYQQALGQGPQFIFQYYEEEERQRGNFPDRFSGHQFPNYSSELNVNALLLGDSALYLCASSLGAAYEQYFGPGTRLTVT.

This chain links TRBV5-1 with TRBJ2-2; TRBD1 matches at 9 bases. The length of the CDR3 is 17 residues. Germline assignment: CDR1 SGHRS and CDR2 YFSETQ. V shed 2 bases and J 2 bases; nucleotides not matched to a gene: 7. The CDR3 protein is CASSLTGGAFNTGELFF. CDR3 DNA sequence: TGCGCCAGCAGCTTAACAGGGGGCGCGTTTAACACCGGGGAGCTGTTTTTT.

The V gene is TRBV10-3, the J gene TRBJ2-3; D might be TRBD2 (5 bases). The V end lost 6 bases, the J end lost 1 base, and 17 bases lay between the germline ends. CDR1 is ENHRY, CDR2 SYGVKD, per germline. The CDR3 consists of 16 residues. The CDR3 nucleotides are TGTGCCATCAGCCTCGGTAGAAGCGGTGGCACAGATACGCAGTATTTT. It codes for CAISLGRSGGTDTQYF.

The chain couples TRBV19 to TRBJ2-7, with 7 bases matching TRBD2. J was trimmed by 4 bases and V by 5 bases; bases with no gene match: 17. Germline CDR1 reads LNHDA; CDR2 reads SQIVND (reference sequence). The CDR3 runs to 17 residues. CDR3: CASSWASGEDSGYEQYF. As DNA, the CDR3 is TGTGCCAGTAGTTGGGCAAGCGGGGAAGACTCCGGATACGAGCAGTACTTC.

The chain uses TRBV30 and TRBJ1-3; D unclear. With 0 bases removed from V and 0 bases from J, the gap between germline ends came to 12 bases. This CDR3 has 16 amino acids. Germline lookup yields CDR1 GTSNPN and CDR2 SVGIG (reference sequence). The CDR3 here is CAWSVGGTNSGNTIYF. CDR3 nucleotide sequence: TGTGCCTGGAGTGTAGGTGGCACCAACTCTGGAAACACCATATATTTT. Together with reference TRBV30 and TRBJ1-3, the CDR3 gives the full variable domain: SQTIHQWPATLVQPVGSPLSLECTVEGTSNPNLYWYRQAAGRGLQLLFYSVGIGQISSEVPQNLSASRPQDRQFILSSKKLLLSDSGFYLCAWSVGGTNSGNTIYFGEGSWLTVV.